These T cell receptor beta chains were read from a single sample in a study of T cell responses to AZD1222 COVID-19 vaccine. Generated by immunoSEQ multiplex PCR, the TCRdb table keeps only in-frame clones and is missing some. The sample has 120,000 or so clones; roughly nine tenths are singletons. Sample: peripheral blood, taken on day 0 of AZD1222 vaccination. The receptor set was obtained from an adult in good health. CDR3s include the opening cysteine and the closing phenylalanine or tryptophan. D genes are given only for firm matches. Clone size, where shown, is once, few, many, or a class for clones that have expanded.

d_gene	v_gene	abundance	j_gene	CDR3nt	CDR3aa
-	TRBV27	once	TRBJ1-1	TGTGCCAGCAGTTTTGGGGGTATGTTCGGGGCTGAAGCTTTCTTT	CASSFGGMFGAEAFF
TRBD1	TRBV19	-	TRBJ1-2	TGTGCCAGTAGTCCCCTGGGTAACAGGGGGCGAAGCGTCTATGGCTACACCTTC	CASSPLGNRGRSVYGYTF
-	TRBV10-3	once	TRBJ1-4	TGTGCCACCAAAACGAACCGGGGGACAACTAATGAAAAACTGTTTTTT	CATKTNRGTTNEKLFF
-	TRBV12-3/TRBV12-4	-	TRBJ1-5	TGTGCCAGCAGTTGGGACATAGCTCAGCCCCAGCATTTT	CASSWDIAQPQHF
TRBD2	TRBV3-1/TRBV3-2	-	TRBJ2-1	TGTGCCAGCAGCCAAGGGCTAGCGGGGGGCAATGAGCAGTTCTTC	CASSQGLAGGNEQFF
TRBD1	TRBV27	few	TRBJ1-5	TGTGCCACCAGGGGGGGAGGGCATCAGCCCCAGCATTTT	CATRGGGHQPQHF
TRBD1	TRBV9	-	TRBJ2-7	TGTGCCAGCAGCGTGTGCGACAGGGGGTCCTATCAATACTACGAGCAGTACTTC	CASSVCDRGSYQYYEQYF
-	TRBV2	-	TRBJ2-7	TGTGCCAGCACATCAATCTACGAGCAGTACTTC	CASTSIYEQYF
-	TRBV10-3	-	TRBJ1-2	TGTGCCATCAGTGAATCCCCCGGGCAGGGGTTGGAACACACTAACTATGGCTACACCTTC	CAISESPGQGLEHTNYGYTF
-	TRBV7-3	-	TRBJ2-3	TGTGCCAGCAGCGCAGGGCTGGCCCACACAGATACGCAGTATTTT	CASSAGLAHTDTQYF
TRBD1	TRBV4-1	-	TRBJ1-4	TGCGCCAGCAGCCAACCCGCACAGGGGAATCGGAATGAAAAACTGTTTTTT	CASSQPAQGNRNEKLFF
-	TRBV4-3	-	TRBJ2-1	TGCGCCAGCAGCCAAGAAGGCAGGGACTACAATGAGCAGTTCTTC	CASSQEGRDYNEQFF
-	TRBV29-1	-	TRBJ2-7	TGCAGCGTTGAATTGGGCTACGAGCAGTACTTC	CSVELGYEQYF
-	TRBV19	-	TRBJ2-3	TGTGCCAGCTCGGACAGCCCCACAGATACGCAGTATTTT	CASSDSPTDTQYF
-	TRBV27	once	TRBJ2-2	TGTGCCAGCAGTTTATTCACGCCCGCGGACAGTAGGACCGGGGAGCTGTTTTTT	CASSLFTPADSRTGELFF
TRBD2	TRBV27	-	TRBJ2-1	TGTGCCAGCAGTTTGTCCGGCGGGGGTGGGTACAATGAGCAGTTCTTC	CASSLSGGGGYNEQFF
TRBD2	TRBV7-8	-	TRBJ2-5	TGTGCCAGCAGCTTCCGAGGAGCGGGGGGGCCGCGTAACATAGAGACCCAGTACTTC	CASSFRGAGGPRNIETQYF
-	TRBV7-6	once	TRBJ2-1	TGTGCCAGCAGCTTAGTGGGGACAAAATACAACGATGAGCAGTTCTTC	CASSLVGTKYNDEQFF
TRBD1	TRBV6-5	-	TRBJ1-2	TGTGCCAGCAGCAGACAGGGGGCGGATGGCTACACCTTC	CASSRQGADGYTF
TRBD1	TRBV4-1	-	TRBJ1-3	TGCGCCAGCAGCTCCTACGAACAGGGGTCCTTCTCTGGAAACACCATATATTTT	CASSSYEQGSFSGNTIYF
-	TRBV30	once	TRBJ2-6	TGTGCCTGGAGTGTAGAGTCATACGCCTCTGGGGCCAACGTCCTGACTTTC	CAWSVESYASGANVLTF
-	TRBV5-1	-	TRBJ1-3	TGCGCCAGCAGCTTAACAGGCTCTGGAAACACCATATATTTT	CASSLTGSGNTIYF
-	TRBV9	-	TRBJ1-6	TGTGCCAGCAGCCCCCGGGACGGGTATAATTCACCCCTCCACTTT	CASSPRDGYNSPLHF
-	TRBV25-1	-	TRBJ2-2	TGTGCCAGCAGACAGGCATCGAACACCGGGGAGCTGTTTTTT	CASRQASNTGELFF
-	TRBV7-2	-	TRBJ1-1	TGTGCCAGCAGCCAGGGACTTACCAGCACTGAAGCTTTCTTT	CASSQGLTSTEAFF
-	TRBV7-2	-	TRBJ1-2	TGTGCCAGCAGCCCCCAGGAGAGGGCCTATGGCTACACCTTC	CASSPQERAYGYTF
-	TRBV7-2	once	TRBJ2-7	TGTGCCAGCAGCTTGGACGGTCAGGGATACGAGCAGTACTTC	CASSLDGQGYEQYF
-	TRBV2	-	TRBJ2-7	TGTGCCAGCAGTGCAGGGCTCTACTACGAGCAGTACTTC	CASSAGLYYEQYF
TRBD1	TRBV18	-	TRBJ2-7	TGTGCCAGCTCACCGGGACAGACCAACTACGAGCAGTACTTC	CASSPGQTNYEQYF
-	TRBV19	-	TRBJ2-2	TGTGCCAGTAGCACCGGGTCCTGGAACACCGGGGAGCTGTTTTTT	CASSTGSWNTGELFF
-	TRBV5-1	-	TRBJ2-2	TGCGCCAGCAGCATAACAGGGTTTATCGCCGGGGAGCTGTTTTTT	CASSITGFIAGELFF
-	TRBV27	-	TRBJ1-3	TGTGCCAGCAGTTCCCTCGGGACATCGGTCACCATATATTTT	CASSSLGTSVTIYF
TRBD1	TRBV7-2	-	TRBJ2-7	TGTGCCAGCAGGAAGACAGGGGCCTACGAGCAGTACTTC	CASRKTGAYEQYF
TRBD1	TRBV14	-	TRBJ2-3	TGTGCCAGCAGCCAGTCAGGGACAGGGTTCACAGATACGCAGTATTTT	CASSQSGTGFTDTQYF
TRBD2	TRBV5-1	few	TRBJ2-7	TGCGCCAGCAGCTACGGACTAGCGGGGTCCCCCTACGAGCAGTACTTC	CASSYGLAGSPYEQYF
-	TRBV12-3/TRBV12-4	-	TRBJ2-7	TGTGCCAGCAGCTTTAGCGGCCCCTACGAGCAGTACTTC	CASSFSGPYEQYF
-	TRBV28	-	TRBJ1-6	TGTGCCAGCAGTTTACTACAGGGCGGATCACCCCTCCACTTT	CASSLLQGGSPLHF
-	TRBV12-3/TRBV12-4	once	TRBJ1-4	TGTGCCAGCTGCACGGCAACTAATGAAAAACTGTTTTTT	CASCTATNEKLFF